This TCR beta chain was captured in a study of T cells in Graves' hyperthyroidism and ophthalmopathy. Uncontrolled infection, other autoimmune disease, pregnancy or lactation disqualified patients from enrolment. Every diagnosis used clinical symptoms, serum thyroxine and TRAb, thyroid ultrasound and orbital computed tomography. Points on this clonotype: Its antigen is as yet unknown.

Researchers amplified the TCR beta CDR3 regions from RNA transcripts. First-round RT-PCR of the TCR CDR3 relied on the HTBI primer set. In TCRdb, the multiplex PCR reads were re-called with MiXCR into one record per CDR3 protein. This table has about 570,000 distinct CDR3 sequences, 35% to 55% appearing once. The germline V and J ends were trimmed by 4 bases and 3 bases, with 18 bases remaining between them. The CDR3 sequence is 16 residues long. The germline CDR1 and CDR2 sequences are ENHRY and SYGVKD. Regarding the study as a whole: Ophthalmopathy was model-predicted a median roughly 6.3 months pre-onset. Blood also carried most thyroid clonotypes expanded above 0.001.

Specimen: peripheral blood or thyroid tissue (not recorded which). This chain uses TRBV10-3 with TRBJ1-2, with D possibly matching TRBD1 (6 bases). The receptor comes from an adult woman with Graves' disease, either hyperthyroidism or ophthalmopathy (not recorded which). CDR3 nucleotides: TGTGCCATCAGTGCTGGACACGACAGGATTCACTATGGCTACACCTTC. Translated: CAISAGHDRIHYGYTF.